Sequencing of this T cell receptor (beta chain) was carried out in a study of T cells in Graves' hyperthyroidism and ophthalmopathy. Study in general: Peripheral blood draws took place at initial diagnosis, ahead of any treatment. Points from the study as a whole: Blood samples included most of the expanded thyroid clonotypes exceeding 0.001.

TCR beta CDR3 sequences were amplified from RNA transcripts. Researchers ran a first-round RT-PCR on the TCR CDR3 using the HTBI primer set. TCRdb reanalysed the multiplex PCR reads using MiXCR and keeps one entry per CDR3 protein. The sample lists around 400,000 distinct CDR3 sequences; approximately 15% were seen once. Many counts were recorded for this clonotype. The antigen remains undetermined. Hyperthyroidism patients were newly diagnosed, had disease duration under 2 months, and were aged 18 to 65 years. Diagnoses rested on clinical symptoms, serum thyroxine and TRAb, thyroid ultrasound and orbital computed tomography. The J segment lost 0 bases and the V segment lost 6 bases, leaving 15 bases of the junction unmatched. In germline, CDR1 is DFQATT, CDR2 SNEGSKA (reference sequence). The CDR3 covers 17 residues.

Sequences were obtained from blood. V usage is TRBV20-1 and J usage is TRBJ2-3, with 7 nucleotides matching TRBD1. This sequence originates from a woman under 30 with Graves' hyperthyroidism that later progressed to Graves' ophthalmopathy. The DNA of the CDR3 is TGCAGTGCGTACCCGGGACAGACGGCTGGTAGCACAGATACGCAGTATTTT. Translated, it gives CSAYPGQTAGSTDTQYF.